Listed here are 9 T cell receptor beta chains from one sample, sequenced in a study of PD-1 blockade in classical Hodgkin lymphoma. The assay was immunoSEQ multiplex PCR, and TCRdb's table has in-frame clones only and misses some. The sample yields around 20,000 clones, around four fifths seen once. All patients experienced relapse after autologous stem cell transplantation, and brentuximab vedotin exposure was variable. The source was peripheral blood mononuclear cells (PBMCs), collected before the second cycle of nivolumab. The source of these receptors is a human donor with classical Hodgkin lymphoma.

The gene calls are TRBV21-1 and TRBJ2-2; the table's D gene call, TRBD2, was not cross checked with the DNA. TRBV21-1 is given as a pseudogene. The CDR3 contains 18 residues. The DNA of the CDR3 is TGTGCCAGCAGCAAGGAGACTAGCGGGAGGGCCTACACCGGGGAGCTGTTTTTT. Translating it yields CASSKETSGRAYTGELFF.

The genes are TRBV6-6 and TRBJ2-3; TRBD2 is a possible D gene (6 bases). CDR1 and CDR2 from the germline V gene are MNHNY and SVGAGI (reference sequence). With 4 bases removed from V and 5 bases from J, the gap between germline ends came to 16 bases. This CDR3 has 15 amino acids. CDR3 loop: CASSSPGLGEDTQYF. CDR3 DNA sequence: TGTGCCAGCAGTTCCCCGGGACTCGGGGAAGATACGCAGTATTTT.

There are a few counts of this clone. The rearrangement uses TRBV2 and TRBJ1-4, with a tentative D call TRBD1 (5 bases). This CDR3 comprises 13 residues. Trimming stripped 8 bases from V and 4 bases from J, with 11 bases between. CDR1 and CDR2 (germline): SNHLY, FYNNEI. The CDR3 here is CASSGGINEKLFF. CDR3 coding DNA: TGTGCCAGCTCGGGGGGGATTAATGAAAAACTGTTTTTT.

This clone was seen a handful of times. The chain employs TRBV5-6 and TRBJ2-7; TRBD2 matches at 10 bases. Unmatched junction bases numbered 6, after V lost 4 bases and J lost 2 bases. The germline V gene encodes CDR1 SGHDT and CDR2 YYEEEE. The CDR3 consists of 15 residues. The CDR3: CASSRGAGGPYEQYF. CDR3 DNA: TGTGCCAGCAGCAGGGGAGCGGGAGGGCCCTACGAGCAGTACTTC.

V gene TRBV27 combines with J gene TRBJ1-2; D is possibly TRBD1 (6 bases). This CDR3 has 13 residues. Trimming took off 2 bases at V and 10 bases at J, with 14 bases between the two ends. Germline V gene lookup returns CDR1 MNHEY and CDR2 SMNVEV (reference sequence). CDR3 in DNA: TGTGCCAGCAGTTTAGGGGGGCAGGAGATCTACACCTTC. Translation gives CASSLGGQEIYTF.

This chain links TRBV5-5 with TRBJ2-5, with D perhaps given as TRBD1 or TRBD2 (5 bases each). V was pared by 1 base and J by 4 bases, with 11 bases between. From germline, CDR1 is SGHKS and CDR2 YYEKEE (reference sequence). This CDR3 is built from 14 residues. The chain's CDR3 is CASSLWWGRETQYF. The CDR3 bases are TGTGCCAGCAGCTTGTGGTGGGGGAGAGAGACCCAGTACTTC.

J is TRBJ1-2 and V is TRBV7-9; 7 bases map to TRBD1. Per the germline V gene, CDR1 is SEHNR and CDR2 is FQNEAQ (reference sequence). CDR3 size: 14 residues. V lost 4 bases, J lost 7 bases, and 9 bases stayed unmatched. The CDR3 loop reads CASSSGQASPGYTF. CDR3 bases: TGTGCCAGCAGCTCAGGACAGGCGTCGCCTGGCTACACCTTC.

J is TRBJ1-5 and V is TRBV19; 7 bases match TRBD1. V lost 6 bases to trimming and J lost 7 bases; unmatched junction nucleotides: 9. CDR3 size: 14 residues. Germline CDR1 LNHDA, CDR2 SQIVND (reference sequence). The CDR3 protein is CASSGQAVNQPQHF. DNA of the CDR3: TGTGCCAGTAGCGGACAGGCGGTGAACCAGCCCCAGCATTTT.

This clone was counted only a few times. This chain joins TRBV10-1 and TRBJ1-1; 7 bases line up with TRBD1. The CDR3 totals 13 residues. Germline CDR1 WNHNN, CDR2 SYGVQD (reference sequence). The ends lost 1 base at V and 10 bases at J; junction bases unmatched: 6. The CDR3 bases are TGCGCCAGCAGTGAGTGGGACAGTCAAGGAGCTTTCTTT. Its translation: CASSEWDSQGAFF.